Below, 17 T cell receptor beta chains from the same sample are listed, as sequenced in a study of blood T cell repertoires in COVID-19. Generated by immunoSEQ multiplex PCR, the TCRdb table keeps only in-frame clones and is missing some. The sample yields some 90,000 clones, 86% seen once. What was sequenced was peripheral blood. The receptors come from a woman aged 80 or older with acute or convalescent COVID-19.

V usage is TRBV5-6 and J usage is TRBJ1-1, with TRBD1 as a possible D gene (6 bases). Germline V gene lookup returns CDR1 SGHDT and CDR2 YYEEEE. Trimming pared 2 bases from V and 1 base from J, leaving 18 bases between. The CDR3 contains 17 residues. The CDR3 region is CASSFDRGGDGNTEAFF. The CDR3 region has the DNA TGTGCCAGCAGCTTCGATAGGGGGGGCGATGGGAACACTGAAGCTTTCTTT. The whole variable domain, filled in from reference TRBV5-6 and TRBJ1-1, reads DAGVTQSPTHLIKTRGQQVTLRCSPKSGHDTVSWYQQALGQGPQFIFQYYEEEERQRGNFPDRFSGHQFPNYSSELNVNALLLGDSALYLCASSFDRGGDGNTEAFFGQGTRLTVV.

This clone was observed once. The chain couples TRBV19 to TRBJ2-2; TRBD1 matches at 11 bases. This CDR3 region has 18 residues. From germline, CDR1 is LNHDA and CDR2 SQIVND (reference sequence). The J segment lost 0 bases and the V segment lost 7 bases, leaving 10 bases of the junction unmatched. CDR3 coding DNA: TGTGCCAGTACCCGATATTGGGACAGGGGGTCGAACACCGGGGAGCTGTTTTTT. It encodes CASTRYWDRGSNTGELFF.

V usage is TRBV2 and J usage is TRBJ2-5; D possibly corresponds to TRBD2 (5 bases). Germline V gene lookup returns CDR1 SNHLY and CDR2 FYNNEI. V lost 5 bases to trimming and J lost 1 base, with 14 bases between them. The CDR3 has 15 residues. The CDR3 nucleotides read TGTGCCAGCAGTTTAGCCGGGGATTTCCAAGAGACCCAGTACTTC. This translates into CASSLAGDFQETQYF.

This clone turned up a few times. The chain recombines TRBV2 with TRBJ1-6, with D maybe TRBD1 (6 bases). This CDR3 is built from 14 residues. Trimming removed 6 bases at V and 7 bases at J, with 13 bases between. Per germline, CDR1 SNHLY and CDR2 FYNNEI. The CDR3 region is CASRGTSGNSPLHF. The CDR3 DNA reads TGTGCCAGCAGGGGGACAAGTGGGAATTCACCCCTCCACTTT.

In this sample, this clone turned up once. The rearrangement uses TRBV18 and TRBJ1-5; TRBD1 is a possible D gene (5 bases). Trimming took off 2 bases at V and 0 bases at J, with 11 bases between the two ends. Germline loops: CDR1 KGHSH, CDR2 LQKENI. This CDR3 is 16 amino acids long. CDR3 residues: CASSPSGFDSNQPQHF. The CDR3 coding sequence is TGTGCCAGCTCACCATCAGGGTTCGATAGCAATCAGCCCCAGCATTTT. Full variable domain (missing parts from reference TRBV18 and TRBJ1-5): NAGVMQNPRHLVRRRGQEARLRCSPMKGHSHVYWYRQLPEEGLKFMVYLQKENIIDESGMPKERFSAEFPKEGPSILRIQQVVRGDSAAYFCASSPSGFDSNQPQHFGDGTRLSIL.

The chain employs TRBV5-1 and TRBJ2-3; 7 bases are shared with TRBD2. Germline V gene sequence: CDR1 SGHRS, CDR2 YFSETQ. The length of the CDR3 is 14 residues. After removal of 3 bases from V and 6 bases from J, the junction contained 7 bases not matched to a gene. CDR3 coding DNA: TGCGCCAGCAGCTCCCGGACTAGGCGGGATACGCAGTATTTT. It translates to CASSSRTRRDTQYF.

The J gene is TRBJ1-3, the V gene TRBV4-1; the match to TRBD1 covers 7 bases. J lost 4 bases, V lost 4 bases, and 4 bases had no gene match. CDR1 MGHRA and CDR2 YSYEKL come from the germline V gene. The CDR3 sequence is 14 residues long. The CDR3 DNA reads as TGCGCCAGCAGCCTAGGACAGGCGGGAAACACCATATATTTT. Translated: CASSLGQAGNTIYF.

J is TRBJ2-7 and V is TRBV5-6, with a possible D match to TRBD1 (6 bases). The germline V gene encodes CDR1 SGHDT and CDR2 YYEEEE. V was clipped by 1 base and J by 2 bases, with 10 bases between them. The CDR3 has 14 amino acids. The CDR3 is CASSLRGGAYEQYF. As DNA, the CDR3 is TGTGCCAGCAGCTTGCGAGGGGGAGCCTACGAGCAGTACTTC. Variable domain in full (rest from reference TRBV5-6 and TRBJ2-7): DAGVTQSPTHLIKTRGQQVTLRCSPKSGHDTVSWYQQALGQGPQFIFQYYEEEERQRGNFPDRFSGHQFPNYSSELNVNALLLGDSALYLCASSLRGGAYEQYFGPGTRLTVT.

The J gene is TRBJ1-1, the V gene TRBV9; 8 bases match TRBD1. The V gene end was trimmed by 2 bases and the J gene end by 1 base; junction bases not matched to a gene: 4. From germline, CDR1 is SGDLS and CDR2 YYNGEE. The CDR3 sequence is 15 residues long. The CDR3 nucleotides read TGTGCCAGCAGCGTGGCAGGGGGCGGGAACACTGAAGCTTTCTTT. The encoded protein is CASSVAGGGNTEAFF.

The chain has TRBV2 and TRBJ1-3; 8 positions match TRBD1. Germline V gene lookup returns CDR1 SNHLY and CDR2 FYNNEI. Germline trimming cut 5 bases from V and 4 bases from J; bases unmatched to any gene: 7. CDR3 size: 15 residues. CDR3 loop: CASSKGQGQGNTIYF. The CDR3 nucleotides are TGTGCCAGCAGTAAAGGACAGGGCCAGGGAAACACCATATATTTT.

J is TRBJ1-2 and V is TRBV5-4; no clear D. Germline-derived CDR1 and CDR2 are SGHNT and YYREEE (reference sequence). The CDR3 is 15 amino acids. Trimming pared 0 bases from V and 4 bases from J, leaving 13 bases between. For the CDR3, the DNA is TGTGCCAGCAGCTTGGGTACAGCAAGTATCTATGGCTACACCTTC. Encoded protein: CASSLGTASIYGYTF.

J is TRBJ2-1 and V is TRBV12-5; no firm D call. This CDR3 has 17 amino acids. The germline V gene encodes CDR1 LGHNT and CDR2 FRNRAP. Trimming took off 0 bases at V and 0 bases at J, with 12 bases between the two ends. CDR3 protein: CASGLVASGYSYNEQFF. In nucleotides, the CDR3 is TGTGCTAGTGGTTTGGTCGCGTCAGGCTACTCCTACAATGAGCAGTTCTTC.

Here the CDR3 reads CASSLLSGGGVGNEQFF. In nucleotides, the CDR3 is TGTGCCAGCAGCTTGTTAAGCGGGGGGGGCGTGGGAAATGAGCAGTTCTTC. The chain links TRBV5-6 to TRBJ2-1; 10 bases map to TRBD2. Looked up from germline, CDR1 is SGHDT and CDR2 is YYEEEE. Unmatched junction bases numbered 11, after V lost 1 base and J lost 7 bases. The CDR3 has 17 amino acids.

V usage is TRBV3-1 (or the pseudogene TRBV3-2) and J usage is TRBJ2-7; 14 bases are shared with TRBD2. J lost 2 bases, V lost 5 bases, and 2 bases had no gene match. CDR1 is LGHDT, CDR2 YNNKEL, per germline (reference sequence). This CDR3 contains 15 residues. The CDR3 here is CASSEGLAGAYEQYF. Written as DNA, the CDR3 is TGTGCCAGCAGCGAGGGACTAGCGGGGGCCTACGAGCAGTACTTC.

The CDR3 DNA reads as TGCGCCAGCAGCTTGTCGGGAACGGGGGGCAGGGAAGGCTACACCTTC. This gives the protein CASSLSGTGGREGYTF. The V call is TRBV5-1, the J call TRBJ1-2, with a weak D call TRBD1 (6 bases). From germline, CDR1 is SGHRS and CDR2 YFSETQ. V shed 1 base and J shed 8 bases, with 21 bases lying between them. The CDR3 has 16 amino acids. Variable domain in full (rest from reference TRBV5-1 and TRBJ1-2): KAGVTQTPRYLIKTRGQQVTLSCSPISGHRSVSWYQQTPGQGLQFLFEYFSETQRNKGNFPGRFSGRQFSNSRSEMNVSTLELGDSALYLCASSLSGTGGREGYTFGSGTRLTVV.

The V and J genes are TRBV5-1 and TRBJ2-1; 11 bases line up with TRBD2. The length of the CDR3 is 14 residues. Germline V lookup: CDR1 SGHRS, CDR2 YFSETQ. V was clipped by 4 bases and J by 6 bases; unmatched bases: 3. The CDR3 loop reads CASSMTSGANEQFF. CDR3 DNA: TGCGCCAGCAGCATGACTAGCGGGGCCAATGAGCAGTTCTTC.

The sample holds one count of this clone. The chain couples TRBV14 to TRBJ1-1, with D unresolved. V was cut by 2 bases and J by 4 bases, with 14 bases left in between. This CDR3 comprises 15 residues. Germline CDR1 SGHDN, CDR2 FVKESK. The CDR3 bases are TGTGCCAGCAGCCAACTCACATGGGCGGGCACTGAAGCTTTCTTT. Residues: CASSQLTWAGTEAFF. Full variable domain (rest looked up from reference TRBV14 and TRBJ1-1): EAGVTQFPSHSVIEKGQTVTLRCDPISGHDNLYWYRRVMGKEIKFLLHFVKESKQDESGMPNNRFLAERTGGTYSTLKVQPAELEDSGVYFCASSQLTWAGTEAFFGQGTRLTVV.